A selection of T cell receptor beta chains follows, all from one sample in a study of shared clonotypes between healthy human individuals. Sequenced by immunoSEQ multiplex PCR; TCRdb stores in-frame clones only, minus some. The sample has about 180,000 clones; about 93% are singletons. The specimen sequenced was naive CD4+ T cells sorted from blood. These receptors all stem from a woman under 40 in good health. Both conserved end residues are part of each CDR3. D genes are given only for firm matches. Part of the rows lack a size; the others show once, few, many or a class for expanded clones.

TRBV5-6	-	TRBJ1-2	-	TGTGCCAGCAGCTTGTCGCGGGAGTATGGCTACACCTTC	CASSLSREYGYTF
TRBV5-4	-	TRBJ1-1	TRBD1	TGTGCCAGCAGCTTTGGCGGTCCAAGGTGGAATGGACAGGGGGCATCAGCTTTCTTT	CASSFGGPRWNGQGASAFF
TRBV6-5	-	TRBJ1-5	TRBD1	TGTGCCAGCAGCTACGGACAGGCCCAGCCCCAGCATTTT	CASSYGQAQPQHF
TRBV2	-	TRBJ2-7	-	TGTGCCAGCAGGGAGGGGACATCTCACAGACCCGAGCAGTACTTC	CASREGTSHRPEQYF
TRBV18	once	TRBJ2-3	TRBD1	TGTGCCAGCTCACCGGGACAGACTAGCACAGATACGCAGTATTTT	CASSPGQTSTDTQYF
TRBV7-7	-	TRBJ2-1	TRBD2	TGTGCCAGCAGCCCGGGACTAGCTTACAATGAGCAGTTCTTC	CASSPGLAYNEQFF
TRBV7-2	-	TRBJ2-3	TRBD2	TGTGCCAGCAGCTTTAGCGGGAGGAGTACAGATACGCAGTATTTT	CASSFSGRSTDTQYF
TRBV6-6	-	TRBJ1-4	TRBD1	TGTGCCAGCAGCCCGGGACAGGCTAATGAAAAACTGTTTTTT	CASSPGQANEKLFF
TRBV7-6	-	TRBJ2-5	-	TGTGCCAGCAGCTTAGGTCCCCTGTTCCAAGAGACCCAGTACTTC	CASSLGPLFQETQYF
TRBV19	once	TRBJ2-7	-	TGTGCCAGTTCCGACAGTTCCGGCTCCTACGAGCAGTACTTC	CASSDSSGSYEQYF
TRBV7-9	-	TRBJ2-7	TRBD1	TGTGCCAGCAGCACGAGAGGTCTGGACAGGGATTACGAGCAGTACTTC	CASSTRGLDRDYEQYF
TRBV28	-	TRBJ2-3	-	TGTGCCAGCCCTCCCCGCCTAGGGGGACTAAACACGGATACGCAGTATTTT	CASPPRLGGLNTDTQYF
TRBV19	-	TRBJ2-1	TRBD2	TGTGCCAGCGCTTCTAGCGGGAGCGTTTACAATGAGCAGTTCTTC	CASASSGSVYNEQFF
TRBV6-5	-	TRBJ2-5	-	TGTGCCAGCAGTTACTCCCGGACAGTGGAGCAGTACTTC	CASSYSRTVEQYF
TRBV11-2	-	TRBJ2-7	-	TGTGCCAGCAGCTTACCAAAATTGGACAGTCCCTACGAGCAGTACTTC	CASSLPKLDSPYEQYF
TRBV6-5	-	TRBJ1-5	-	TGTGCCAGCAGTTACGACAGGAACAATCAGCCCCAGCATTTT	CASSYDRNNQPQHF
TRBV20-1	-	TRBJ2-4	-	TGCAGTGCTAGAGATCAGTACTTACAGTACTTC	CSARDQYLQYF